This T cell receptor (beta chain) was sequenced for a study of PD-L1 blockade in urothelial cancer (dated by TCRdb to about 2017). About the investigation overall: Every patient began therapy in 2014 and was given atezolizumab 1,200 mg intravenously every 3 weeks. About nine tenths of the roughly 29 patients were males with bladder-origin urothelial cancer, and about 65% of the 29 reported a prior smoking history. An ECOG performance status of 0 or 1 was recorded for the patients, and 0 to 3 prior chemotherapy regimens had been received by the patients. Blood samples were analyzed 3 weeks after the start of treatment (second dose) and 6 weeks after the start of treatment. A median of about 150,000 T cells and 85,000 or so unique TCRs was obtained from blood samples, and a median clonality of approximately 0.08 was observed. An exploratory multi-omic analysis was conducted of the somatic, immune and clinical correlates of response to PD-L1 blockade with atezolizumab in urothelial cancer. Pretreatment tumor samples, along with matched peripheral blood serially collected before and after atezolizumab treatment, were subjected to TCR sequencing. Durable clinical benefit was defined as a progression-free survival longer than 6 months, and TCR features were additionally tested against progression-free survival and overall survival. In the same patients, pretreatment tumors underwent whole exome sequencing and RNA sequencing in addition to TCR sequencing. Durable clinical benefit was achieved by nine patients and was not achieved by 20 patients. Pretreatment blood TCR-seq was available for about 27 patients, at least one posttreatment blood collection was obtained for approximately 25 patients, and tumor TCR-seq was available for approximately 25 patients.

The study at large found these results: Because the sample size was small (n ≈ 31) and many exploratory analyses were performed, the results are intended to be hypothesis-generating. A pretreatment peripheral blood TCR clonality below the median was linked to improved progression-free and overall survival. Greater expansion of tumor-associated TCR clones in peripheral blood 3 weeks after the start of treatment was observed in patients with durable benefit (n ≈ 22, p = 0.022).

Based on the germline V gene, the CDR1 and CDR2 sequences are SGHAT and FQNNGV. Reading from cysteine to phenylalanine, the CDR3 counts 11 amino acids. Just the 33-base CDR3 DNA is kept, in frame starting at base 1. V and J lose 5 bases and 4 bases, and a span of 6 bases separates them. The time point tag for this specimen amounts to: pretreatment peripheral blood. A total of around 30 patients with locally advanced or metastatic urothelial carcinoma, treated at Memorial Sloan Kettering on a trial protocol, made up the cohort. Peripheral blood mononuclear cells were collected pretreatment and during treatment, with between 1 and 8 total time points obtained per patient. The Qiagen DNeasy Blood extraction kit was used to purify genomic DNA from total PBMCs and from tumor samples. PBMCs were collected pretreatment and during treatment, and were isolated and stored as previously described. Synthetic TCR analog templates were spiked into each PCR so that absolute template abundance could be estimated from read counts. The immunoSEQ assay was used to amplify TCRbeta CDR3 regions from genomic DNA with bias-controlled V and J gene primers. Sequencing of rearranged TCRbeta segments was performed at approximately 20X coverage. In the source study's methods: Clustering was used to correct sequencing errors, and CDR3s were annotated against IMGT to assign V, D and J genes. Only productive TCRbeta rearrangements were used in downstream analyses, excluding out-of-frame or stop-codon sequences. Clonality was calculated as one minus the Shannon entropy normalized by the log of the number of unique productive sequences. Fisher's exact test with Benjamini-Hochberg correction, at a threshold of adjusted p below 0.01, was used to find clones that differed between time points or between blood and tumor. TCRdb holds this immuneACCESS table with in-frame rearrangements only. Some clones are missing; in checked studies, unresolved V genes explain under half, and the rest has no known cause. The DNA was the basis for D and trimming; V, J and clone size are from that table. The sample table lists approximately 90,000 clones, around 89% of them with a count of one. The top ten constitute 1.5% to 2% of the sample.

About this clone: No cognate antigen has been identified for it. No much larger clone exists at a distance of one base, and base qualities are not known.

This TCR was sampled from a man in his sixties with urothelial cancer. Sequenced material: PBMCs, taken around atezolizumab (anti-PD-L1) treatment. This receptor chain uses TRBV11-2 and TRBJ2-7, with an unclear D gene assignment. The DNA sequence is TGTGCCAGCAGCCCCATTTACGAGCAGTACTTC. This is translated as CASSPIYEQYF.